A single sample is the source of the 4 T cell receptor beta chains below, sequenced in a study of CXCR3-negative and CXCR3-positive naive CD8 T cells. The study made its TRB cDNA libraries by 5' RACE, adding UMI labels. TCRdb reprocessed the 5' RACE reads, with one entry per CDR3 protein and no DNA. The sample holds about 45,000 distinct CDR3 sequences. Sequenced input: naive CXCR3- CD8+ T cells from blood. Subset: CD45RO-CCR7+CD27+CD95- naive CD8+ T cells lacking CXCR3 (TNR3-). The receptor set was obtained from a human donor in good health. Some clones in this sample may be carry-over from other donors' samples.

The J gene is TRBJ2-3, the V gene TRBV28. The CDR3 spans 15 residues. Germline V gives CDR1 MDHEN, CDR2 SYDVKM. The CDR3 protein is CASSFRNFSTDTQYF.

This chain joins TRBV5-1 and TRBJ1-1; no DNA is available, so the TRBD1 call from TCRdb remains unchecked. Germline CDR1 SGHRS, CDR2 YFSETQ. The length of the CDR3 is 14 residues. This CDR3 reads CASSTGQGEAEAFF.

The chain joins TRBV7-8 to TRBJ1-2; TCRdb's assignment of TRBD1 cannot be checked, as there is no DNA. Germline V gene lookup returns CDR1 SGHVS and CDR2 FQNEAQ. CDR3 length: 17 residues. This chain's CDR3 is CASSLARQGQLDYGYTF.

The V call is TRBV24-1, the J call TRBJ2-2; with no DNA, the TCRdb D assignment of TRBD1 cannot be verified. Germline V gene data show CDR1 as KGHDR and CDR2 as SFDVKD. This CDR3 has 16 amino acids. The CDR3 sequence: CATSDGRQGATGELFF.